The 26 T cell receptor beta chains below were found in one sample sequenced in a study of control samples from healthy donors and cancer patients. This table comes from immunoSEQ multiplex PCR, and its TCRdb copy is limited to in-frame clones, with some not included. The sample includes over 150,000 clones, 90% to 95% seen only once; the top ten take 1.2% to 1.5%. The specimen sequenced was blood. The receptors originated from a woman younger than 35 in good health.

This clone was picked up one time. The rearrangement uses TRBV4-1 and TRBJ1-2; 9 bases are shared with TRBD1. Germline values: CDR1 MGHRA, CDR2 YSYEKL. After removal of 4 bases from V and 7 bases from J, the junction contained 10 bases not matched to a gene. The CDR3 has 15 amino acids. CDR3 sequence (DNA): TGCGCCAGCAGCCTTGTCGGACAGGGGAGGGGTGGCTACACCTTC. This translates into CASSLVGQGRGGYTF.

The chain combines TRBV11-2 with TRBJ1-2, with no clear D. The V end lost 5 bases, the J end lost 9 bases, and 16 bases lay between the germline ends. Germline-derived CDR1 and CDR2 are SGHAT and FQNNGV. This CDR3 comprises 13 residues. The CDR3 nucleotides are TGTGCCAGCAGCCCTGACGGGTTTAGAAGCTACACCTTC. Translated: CASSPDGFRSYTF.

This chain connects TRBV5-6 to TRBJ1-1; tentatively, D is TRBD1 (6 bases). Trimming pared 5 bases from V and 5 bases from J, leaving 13 bases between. The germline gives CDR1 SGHDT, CDR2 YYEEEE. The CDR3 totals 13 residues. The DNA of the CDR3 is TGTGCCAGCAGGACAGGAAGGCGGACTGAAGCTTTCTTT. This encodes CASRTGRRTEAFF.

CDR3 in DNA: TGTGCCAGCAGCTTGTCGAAGGGATCAGATACGCAGTATTTT. Its translation is CASSLSKGSDTQYF. The V and J genes are TRBV7-8 and TRBJ2-3, with D hard to call. This CDR3 is built from 14 residues. V was cut by 3 bases and J by 4 bases, with 11 bases left in between. In germline, CDR1 is SGHVS, CDR2 FQNEAQ. The full variable domain, with the rest looked up from reference TRBV7-8 and TRBJ2-3, is GAGVSQSPRYKVAKRGQDVALRCDPISGHVSLFWYQQALGQGPEFLTYFQNEAQLDKSGLPSDRFFAERPEGSVSTLKIQRTQQEDSAVYLCASSLSKGSDTQYFGPGTRLTVL.

In this sample, this clone turned up once. The CDR3 DNA reads TGCGCCAGCAGCCTCGGACAGGGACGGGGGACCCAGTACTTC. Encoded protein: CASSLGQGRGTQYF. The genes are TRBV4-3 and TRBJ2-5; 8 positions agree with TRBD1. With V trimmed by 4 bases and J by 7 bases, 8 bases remained unmatched. This CDR3 comprises 14 residues. In germline, CDR1 is LGHNA, CDR2 YSLEER.

This chain connects TRBV10-1 to TRBJ2-3; D remains unclear. The CDR3 consists of 13 residues. V was trimmed by 4 bases and J by 2 bases, leaving 7 bases between them. The germline gives CDR1 WNHNN, CDR2 SYGVQD (reference sequence). DNA for the CDR3: TGCGCCAGCAGTGCCCTGATCACAGATACGCAGTATTTT. Translation gives CASSALITDTQYF.

As for this clone: One junction end does not reproduce the germline sequence, and a read error may be involved. The rearrangement uses TRBV25-1 and TRBJ1-1; D uncertain. The CDR3 totals 12 residues. Per germline, CDR1 MGHDK and CDR2 SYGVNS. DNA of the CDR3: TGTGCCACCAGTTCATTGAACACTGAAGCTTTCTTT. Amino acid sequence: CATSSLNTEAFF.

The chain carries TRBV2 and TRBJ2-1; 10 nucleotides line up with TRBD1. The length of the CDR3 is 15 residues. After removal of 6 bases from V and 6 bases from J, the junction contained 8 bases not matched to a gene. CDR1 and CDR2 (germline): SNHLY, FYNNEI. This CDR3 reads CASRTRQGAGNEQFF. The DNA of the CDR3 is TGTGCCAGCAGGACGAGACAGGGGGCTGGCAATGAGCAGTTCTTC.

The rearrangement uses TRBV24-1 and TRBJ2-7; TRBD1 aligns across 8 bases. The CDR3 length is 14 residues. Germline assignment: CDR1 KGHDR and CDR2 SFDVKD. Unmatched junction bases numbered 5, after V lost 5 bases and J lost 3 bases. The CDR3 region has the DNA TGTGCCACCAGTGCGACAGGGGCTATCTACGAGCAGTACTTC. Translated: CATSATGAIYEQYF.

This chain links TRBV10-3 with TRBJ1-3; no clear D gene. CDR1 is ENHRY, CDR2 SYGVKD, per germline. With 6 bases removed from V and 1 base from J, the gap between germline ends came to 10 bases. This CDR3 contains 14 residues. CDR3 loop: CAIRSDKSGNTIYF. DNA of the CDR3: TGTGCCATCAGGTCGGATAAATCTGGAAACACCATATATTTT.

The chain couples TRBV5-1 to TRBJ2-1; TRBD1 matches 8 bases. V lost 4 bases and J lost 6; bases outside the gene matches: 12. Germline V gene sequence: CDR1 SGHRS, CDR2 YFSETQ. The CDR3 covers 16 residues. CDR3 sequence: CASSPLDRGLTNEQFF. CDR3 DNA: TGCGCCAGCAGCCCCCTCGACAGGGGCCTAACCAATGAGCAGTTCTTC.

This clone was seen a single time. The rearrangement links TRBV5-6 to TRBJ1-1; 8 bases agree with TRBD1. Germline V gives CDR1 SGHDT, CDR2 YYEEEE. There are 12 residues in the CDR3. V trimming: 4 bases; J trimming: 11 bases; junction bases outside the gene matches: 7. CDR3 nucleotide sequence: TGTGCCAGCAGCCCTACAGGGGGTGGGGCTTTCTTT. It translates to CASSPTGGGAFF.

The chain employs TRBV29-1 and TRBJ1-2; 8 nucleotides line up with TRBD1. Germline loops: CDR1 SQVTM, CDR2 ANQGSEA. With 1 base clipped from V and 0 bases from J, the junction kept 4 bases outside the gene matches. The CDR3 has 15 amino acids. The CDR3 region has the DNA TGCAGCGTTGAAGTCTGGACAGGGACTAACTATGGCTACACCTTC. It yields the protein CSVEVWTGTNYGYTF.

The chain joins TRBV28 to TRBJ1-2; 7 bases align to TRBD1. Per germline, CDR1 MDHEN and CDR2 SYDVKM. The length of the CDR3 is 14 residues. Trimming cost V 2 bases and J 4 bases; bases outside gene matches: 4. CDR3 protein: CASSLAGGFYGYTF. The CDR3 DNA follows: TGTGCCAGCAGTTTAGCAGGGGGATTCTATGGCTACACCTTC.

The V gene is TRBV19, the J gene TRBJ1-1, with D uncertain. The V and J ends lost 6 bases and 0 bases respectively, with 14 bases between them. Germline CDR1 LNHDA, CDR2 SQIVND (reference sequence). This CDR3 has 15 amino acids. CDR3 protein: CASSHTPTLNTEAFF. In nucleotides, the CDR3 is TGTGCCAGTAGCCATACCCCCACATTGAACACTGAAGCTTTCTTT.

This rearrangement joins TRBV21-1 to TRBJ1-3; the table assigns TRBD1, which was not confirmed against the DNA. TRBV21-1 is marked as a pseudogene. The CDR3 is 14 amino acids. The CDR3 is CATSRVRSGNTIYF. The CDR3 bases are TGTGCCACATCCAGGGTAAGGTCTGGAAACACCATATATTTT.

The J gene is TRBJ1-2, the V gene TRBV27, with 7 nucleotides matching TRBD1. The CDR3 contains 17 residues. CDR1 and CDR2 (germline): MNHEY, SMNVEV (reference sequence). The V gene end was trimmed by 4 bases and the J gene end by 2 bases; junction bases not matched to a gene: 13. The CDR3 reads CASSSGPQGFRNYGYTF. DNA for the CDR3: TGTGCCAGCAGTTCGGGCCCACAGGGGTTCCGGAACTATGGCTACACCTTC.

This rearrangement joins TRBV6-4 to TRBJ2-2; 8 bases match TRBD2. This CDR3 is built from 16 residues. Trimming took 5 bases from V and 6 from J; bases not matched to a gene: 11. CDR1 MRHNA and CDR2 SNTAGT come from the germline V gene. CDR3 DNA sequence: TGTGCCAGCAGTCCGAGTAGCGGGGCGTCGGCCGGGGAGCTGTTTTTT. This encodes CASSPSSGASAGELFF.

The V call is TRBV6-2 or TRBV6-3, the J call TRBJ2-1; tentatively, D is TRBD2 (5 bases). The V end lost 2 bases, the J end lost 0 bases, and 8 bases lay between the germline ends. The CDR3 extends over 15 amino acids. Per the germline V gene, CDR1 is MNHEY and CDR2 is SVGEGT. The CDR3 loop is CASSYGGLSYNEQFF. The CDR3 DNA reads as TGTGCCAGCAGTTACGGCGGACTCTCCTACAATGAGCAGTTCTTC.

This chain joins TRBV20-1 and TRBJ1-2, with D possibly matching TRBD1 (6 bases). Trimming took off 5 bases at V and 4 bases at J, with 8 bases between the two ends. The CDR3 contains 11 residues. The germline CDR1 and CDR2 sequences are DFQATT and SNEGSKA (reference sequence). As DNA, the CDR3 is TGCAGTGCTCCGGACAGCTATGGCTACACCTTC. Amino acids: CSAPDSYGYTF.

This chain joins TRBV13 and TRBJ2-2; D is unclear. CDR1 is PRHDT and CDR2 is FYEKMQ in the germline V gene (reference sequence). This CDR3 comprises 12 residues. Trimming stripped 3 bases from V and 4 bases from J, with 3 bases between. The CDR3 region has the DNA TGTGCCAGCAGCTTTACCACCGGGGAGCTGTTTTTT. This codes for CASSFTTGELFF.

The V gene is TRBV15, the J gene TRBJ1-3, with 8 bases that match TRBD1. V gave up 1 base and J gave up 2 bases; unmatched junction bases: 13. CDR3 length: 19 residues. The germline V gene encodes CDR1 LNHNV and CDR2 YYDKDF (reference sequence). This chain's CDR3 is CATSRGQGASTGAGNTIYF. The CDR3 DNA reads TGTGCCACCAGCAGAGGGCAGGGGGCTTCAACTGGCGCTGGAAACACCATATATTTT.

This sequence joins TRBV7-8 and TRBJ1-5; D is possibly TRBD1 (5 bases). The length of the CDR3 is 18 residues. Deletions cut 2 bases from V and 0 bases from J, with 17 bases between. CDR1 and CDR2 from the germline V gene are SGHVS and FQNEAQ. The CDR3 DNA reads as TGTGCCAGCAGCTTAAGATCAGGGACCTACTATAGCAATCAGCCCCAGCATTTT. This encodes CASSLRSGTYYSNQPQHF.

The V call is TRBV19, the J call TRBJ1-3, with no clear D. V dropped 0 bases and J dropped 8 bases, with 8 bases sitting between them. Germline V gives CDR1 LNHDA, CDR2 SQIVND (reference sequence). This CDR3 comprises 13 residues. In DNA, the CDR3 is TGTGCCAGTAGTATAGAGGGCAGAGACACCATATATTTT. Amino acids: CASSIEGRDTIYF.

The V gene is TRBV19, the J gene TRBJ2-2; D tentatively fits TRBD1 or TRBD2 (5 bases each). CDR1 and CDR2 (germline): LNHDA, SQIVND (reference sequence). Trimming cost V 6 bases and J 3 bases, with 11 bases left between them. The CDR3 length is 14 residues. The chain's CDR3 is CASRTGPYTGELFF. CDR3 DNA sequence: TGTGCCAGTAGGACGGGACCTTACACCGGGGAGCTGTTTTTT.

In its sample, this clone was seen once. The V gene is TRBV6-6, the J gene TRBJ2-3, with unresolved D. The CDR3 extends over 16 amino acids. From germline, CDR1 is MNHNY and CDR2 SVGAGI (reference sequence). Deletions cut 2 bases from V and 0 bases from J, with 12 bases between. The CDR3 reads CASSYGERPSTDTQYF. For the CDR3, the DNA is TGTGCCAGCAGTTACGGAGAACGCCCTAGCACAGATACGCAGTATTTT.